Below are 6 T cell receptor beta chains sequenced from a single sample in a study of cytomegalovirus exposure and HLA in healthy donors. Profiling relied on immunoSEQ multiplex PCR, and the TCRdb table lists in-frame clones only, not all of them. The repertoire holds 200,000 to 250,000 clones, with around nine tenths as singletons. The sample comprised PBMCs. All receptors derive from a woman younger than 30 in good health and CMV-seronegative.

The CDR3 nucleotides read TGTGCCAGCAGCTCCCAAGGCGGGGACAGGCCTTCCCGGGAGCTGTTTTTT. It yields the protein CASSSQGGDRPSRELFF. The rearrangement joins TRBV7-3 to TRBJ2-2; 8 bases are a match to TRBD1. The CDR3 is 17 residues long. The trim removed 4 bases at V and 9 bases at J, leaving 16 bases unmatched. Germline V gene lookup returns CDR1 SGHTA and CDR2 FQGTGA.

The chain has TRBV5-6 and TRBJ2-3; D is unclear. CDR1 is SGHDT, CDR2 YYEEEE, per germline. The ends were cut back, 4 bases at V and 3 bases at J, with 15 bases in the middle. This CDR3 contains 15 residues. The CDR3 here is CASSNDSTRTDTQYF. Here the CDR3 DNA reads TGTGCCAGCAGCAACGACTCGACCCGAACAGATACGCAGTATTTT.

This clone occurred once. This rearrangement joins TRBV5-1 to TRBJ1-2; D not certain. Germline V gene data show CDR1 as SGHRS and CDR2 as YFSETQ. With 4 bases removed from V and 0 bases from J, the gap between germline ends came to 13 bases. The CDR3 has 15 amino acids. CDR3 residues: CASSHRPGSNYGYTF. CDR3 DNA sequence: TGCGCCAGCAGCCACCGTCCCGGTTCTAACTATGGCTACACCTTC. Complete variable domain (other parts from reference TRBV5-1 and TRBJ1-2): KAGVTQTPRYLIKTRGQQVTLSCSPISGHRSVSWYQQTPGQGLQFLFEYFSETQRNKGNFPGRFSGRQFSNSRSEMNVSTLELGDSALYLCASSHRPGSNYGYTFGSGTRLTVV.

The CDR3 DNA reads TGCAGCGTCCCAATAGCGGAACACAATGAGCAGTTCTTC. This encodes CSVPIAEHNEQFF. The chain couples TRBV29-1 to TRBJ2-1, with D tentatively TRBD2 (6 bases). Trimming took 6 bases from V and 5 from J, leaving 14 bases between them. CDR1 is SQVTM and CDR2 is ANQGSEA in the germline V gene. The CDR3 length is 13 residues.

V and J are TRBV2 and TRBJ1-1, with TRBD1 identical over 8 bases. Trimming removed 4 bases from V and 6 bases from J; junction bases left unmatched: 10. The germline V gene has CDR1 SNHLY and CDR2 FYNNEI. This CDR3 is built from 15 residues. The CDR3 region is CASSVRTGWGAEAFF. The CDR3 DNA follows: TGTGCCAGCAGTGTTAGGACAGGGTGGGGGGCTGAAGCTTTCTTT.

The rearrangement joins TRBV5-1 to TRBJ2-7; D ambiguous. From germline, CDR1 is SGHRS and CDR2 YFSETQ. V dropped 2 bases and J dropped 5 bases, with 8 bases sitting between them. The CDR3 covers 12 residues. CDR3 residues: CASSLYLDEQYF. The CDR3 bases are TGCGCCAGCAGCTTATACTTGGACGAGCAGTACTTC.